This TCR beta chain was sequenced during a study of cytotoxic CD8 clonotypes in ibrutinib-treated CLL. Whole-study context: Productive templates per sample averaged roughly 270,000; productive rearrangements, 94,082.

CDR1 is MNHEY, CDR2 SMNVEV, per germline (reference sequence). CDR3 length: 15 amino acids. The ends lost 3 bases at V and 5 bases at J; junction bases unmatched: 6. Notes on this clone: Its antigen is unknown.

Sequencing was designed to attain a depth spanning 1 in 200,000 to 1 in 1 million T cells. Profiling relied on immunoSEQ multiplex PCR, and the TCRdb table lists in-frame clones only, not all of them. The data contain about 68,000 clones, more than 60% of them seen just once; the ten biggest clones take up approximately 6.2%. Study results and limitations: Samples from sustained-remission and progressing patients were taken at different times. Public clonotypes showed up rarely, and on treatment they shrank or held steady.

The chain has TRBV27 and TRBJ2-1; 8 positions agree with TRBD1. The sequencing used PBMCs, collected after 12 months of ibrutinib treatment. The receptor's source is a human donor with chronic lymphocytic leukemia. The CDR3 here is CASSFGDRWDNEQFF. The CDR3 DNA reads as TGTGCCAGCAGTTTTGGGGACAGGTGGGACAATGAGCAGTTCTTC.